The rows below give T cell receptor beta chains drawn from one sample of a study of radiation and T cells in renal cell carcinoma. This table comes from immunoSEQ multiplex PCR, and its TCRdb copy is limited to in-frame clones, with some not included. The data contain 13,000 to 15,000 clones, roughly three fifths of them singletons. Sequencing used tumor tissue, obtained from a patient whose treatment was nephrectomy without radiotherapy. These receptors came from a man aged 50 to 59 with renal cell carcinoma. Each CDR3 is given with its conserved first and last residue. D genes are given only for firm matches. Clone size is stated in some rows and not others, as once, few, many or a class when expanded.

j_call clone_size v_call d_call cdr3_nt cdr3_aa
TRBJ1-1 NA TRBV11-3 NA TGTGCCAGCAGCCGGGGGGAGGCACGACACACTGAAGCTTTCTTT CASSRGEARHTEAFF
TRBJ2-2 NA TRBV10-2 NA TGCGCCAGCAGTGAACGGGGGACGAACACCGGGGAGCTGTTTTTT CASSERGTNTGELFF
TRBJ1-1 NA TRBV28 TRBD1 TGTGCCAGCAGCACTATCGACAGGGGGCAAGTTGAAGCTTTCTTT CASSTIDRGQVEAFF
TRBJ1-2 NA TRBV30 TRBD1 TGTGCCTGGAGTTCCAATTCAGGGGGCGGCTATGGCTACACCTTC CAWSSNSGGGYGYTF
TRBJ1-2 NA TRBV18 NA TGTGCCAGCTCCCCTTCGGGGGGCGCGGCTGGCTACACCTTC CASSPSGGAAGYTF
TRBJ2-6 NA TRBV18 TRBD1 TGTGCCAGCTCACCACTTGGACAGGCTGGGGCCAACGTCCTGACTTTC CASSPLGQAGANVLTF
TRBJ2-1 NA TRBV27 TRBD2 TGTGCCAGCAGTTCCCTCTTCAGCGGGGGCCCTTACAATGAGCAGTTCTTC CASSSLFSGGPYNEQFF
TRBJ1-1 NA TRBV2 NA TGTGCCAGCAGTGTCGGGGGGCCGAGGAACACTGAAGCTTTCTTT CASSVGGPRNTEAFF
TRBJ1-1 NA TRBV7-2 NA TGTGCCAGCAGCTTAGGGGGCAGCGCCACTGAAGCTTTCTTT CASSLGGSATEAFF
TRBJ1-1 NA TRBV10-3 NA TGTGCCATCACTCTGCGGGAAGGGGCTGGCACTGAAGCTTTCTTT CAITLREGAGTEAFF
TRBJ1-5 NA TRBV6-6 NA TGTGCCAGCACGGCCGGCACGGGGGGCAACAATCAGCCCCAGCATTTT CASTAGTGGNNQPQHF
TRBJ2-7 few TRBV4-1 NA TGCGCCAGCAGCCAAGATACCAGCCGAAACTACGAGCAGTACTTC CASSQDTSRNYEQYF
TRBJ1-2 NA TRBV7-6 TRBD1 TGTGCCAGCAGCTTATTTCCCCGAACTGGACAGGGAAGCTACACCTTC CASSLFPRTGQGSYTF
TRBJ1-5 NA TRBV15 TRBD1 TGTGCCACCAGCCCTGGACAGGCATATAGCAATCAGCCCCAGCATTTT CATSPGQAYSNQPQHF
TRBJ1-1 NA TRBV6-5 NA TGTGCCAGCAGTTATTCCGAGTTGAACACTGAAGCTTTCTTT CASSYSELNTEAFF
TRBJ1-4 NA TRBV19 NA TGTGCCAGTAGTATAGATTGGCAGACTAATGAAAAACTGTTTTTT CASSIDWQTNEKLFF
TRBJ2-7 NA TRBV10-3 TRBD1 TGTGCCATCAACGGACAGGGGGACCACGAGCAGTACTTC CAINGQGDHEQYF
TRBJ2-3 NA TRBV5-6 NA TGTGCCAGCAGCTTGACGAGCGGGCAATCCACAGATACGCAGTATTTT CASSLTSGQSTDTQYF
TRBJ1-5 NA TRBV29-1 NA TGCAGCGTCAAACTGGGGCAGGATCAGCCCCAGCATTTT CSVKLGQDQPQHF
TRBJ1-1 NA TRBV9 NA TGTGCCAGCAGCTCTCAGACTGAAAGGGGCACTGAAGCTTTCTTT CASSSQTERGTEAFF
TRBJ2-5 NA TRBV29-1 NA TGCAGCGTTGTTGTGCAGCAAGAGACCCAGTACTTC CSVVVQQETQYF
TRBJ1-2 NA TRBV7-9 TRBD1 TGTGCCAGCAGCCCGGACAGGATCTATGGCTACACCTTC CASSPDRIYGYTF
TRBJ2-2 NA TRBV14 NA TGTGCCAGCAGCCTTATCTTGAACACCGGGGAGCTGTTTTTT CASSLILNTGELFF
TRBJ2-3 once TRBV30 NA TGTGCCTGGAGCGTCACAGGTGGCCCTACAGATACGCAGTATTTT CAWSVTGGPTDTQYF
TRBJ2-7 NA TRBV7-6 TRBD1 TGTGCCAGCAGCTCGCTACCGGGACAGGGGGCTTGGGAGCAGTACTTC CASSSLPGQGAWEQYF
TRBJ1-5 NA TRBV2 NA TGTGCCAGCAAACGTGCCCTGAGGGGCCAGAGCAATCAGCCCCAGCATTTT CASKRALRGQSNQPQHF
TRBJ1-2 once TRBV5-1 NA TGCGCCAGCAGCCCGTACGAGGGTACCTATGGCTACACCTTC CASSPYEGTYGYTF
TRBJ1-2 NA TRBV14 NA TGTGCCAGCAGCCCACAGGAGAACTATGGCTACACCTTC CASSPQENYGYTF
TRBJ2-3 NA TRBV5-1 TRBD2 TGCGCCAGCAGAAGCGGGGGGGCAGGAAGCACAGATACGCAGTATTTT CASRSGGAGSTDTQYF